Listed here are 3 T cell receptor beta chains from one sample, sequenced in a study of T cell responses to AZD1222 COVID-19 vaccine. Assay: immunoSEQ multiplex PCR; the TCRdb copy retains only in-frame clones and omits some. This repertoire shows approximately 100,000 clones, about 88% found once; its top ten account for 18%. This sample comprised peripheral blood, obtained on day 0 of AZD1222 vaccination. The origin of the receptors is an adult in good health.

In this sample, this clone turned up a few times. The V gene is TRBV18, the J gene TRBJ2-7, with TRBD2 as a possible D gene (6 bases). Per the germline V gene, CDR1 is KGHSH and CDR2 is LQKENI. V was trimmed by 5 bases and J by 3 bases, leaving 14 bases between them. This CDR3 contains 14 residues. Here the CDR3 DNA reads TGTGCCAGCTCAGGAGGCGGGAAGGGCTACGAGCAGTACTTC. This codes for CASSGGGKGYEQYF.

The chain joins TRBV3-1 (or the pseudogene TRBV3-2) to TRBJ2-3, with unresolved D. V lost 4 bases and J 6 bases, leaving 8 bases between the germline ends. CDR1 is LGHDT and CDR2 is YNNKEL in the germline V gene (reference sequence). This CDR3 has 12 residues. The CDR3 DNA reads TGTGCCAGCAGCCCCACTGGGGATACGCAGTATTTT. It specifies CASSPTGDTQYF.

The V and J genes are TRBV18 and TRBJ2-1; TRBD2 matches at 9 bases. The germline CDR1 and CDR2 sequences are KGHSH and LQKENI. With V trimmed by 4 bases and J by 3 bases, 1 base remained unmatched. The length of the CDR3 is 14 residues. CDR3 sequence reads: CASSRLADYNEQFF. In nucleotides, the CDR3 is TGTGCCAGCTCACGACTAGCGGACTACAATGAGCAGTTCTTC.